A single sample gave rise to the 8 T cell receptor beta chains below, sequenced in a study of blood T cell repertoires in COVID-19. Here immunoSEQ multiplex PCR was the method, and the copy in TCRdb shows in-frame clones only, minus some. The sample yields 350,000 to 450,000 clones, over 75% seen once. The specimen was peripheral blood. The receptors derive from a woman in her fifties or sixties with COVID-19, enrolled during active disease.

The V call is TRBV9, the J call TRBJ1-2; D may be TRBD1 (5 bases). The length of the CDR3 is 14 residues. Trimming pared 0 bases from V and 3 bases from J, leaving 9 bases between. CDR1 is SGDLS and CDR2 is YYNGEE in the germline V gene. CDR3 sequence (DNA): TGTGCCAGCAGCGTAGCTGGCAGGGACTATGGCTACACCTTC. It translates to CASSVAGRDYGYTF.

The J gene is TRBJ2-5, the V gene TRBV2; 14 nucleotides line up with TRBD2. J lost 4 bases, V lost 7 bases, and 8 bases had no gene match. Germline CDR1 is SNHLY and CDR2 is FYNNEI. CDR3 length: 16 residues. In DNA, the CDR3 is TGTGCCAGCACCGGACTAGCGGGGGGCCCCCGAGAGACCCAGTACTTC. This sequence encodes CASTGLAGGPRETQYF.

This rearrangement joins TRBV12-5 to TRBJ1-1; 7 bases agree with TRBD1. Unmatched junction bases numbered 8, after V lost 6 bases and J lost 4 bases. There are 14 residues in the CDR3. Germline CDR1 is LGHNT and CDR2 is FRNRAP. The CDR3 DNA sequence: TGTGCTAGTGGGCAAGGGGGCCAGGGCACTGAAGCTTTCTTT. Translated, it gives CASGQGGQGTEAFF. Using reference TRBV12-5 and TRBJ1-1 for the parts outside the CDR3, the full variable domain is DARVTQTPRHKVTEMGQEVTMRCQPILGHNTVFWYRQTMMQGLELLAYFRNRAPLDDSGMPKDRFSAEMPDATLATLKIQPSEPRDSAVYFCASGQGGQGTEAFFGQGTRLTVV.

The chain links TRBV6-5 to TRBJ2-1; 7 positions agree with TRBD1. The ends lost 6 bases at V and 4 bases at J; junction bases unmatched: 3. Germline V CDR1 and CDR2: MNHEY, SVGAGI. The CDR3 has 13 amino acids. The CDR3 nucleotides are TGTGCCAGCAGAGGGGGCTTGTACAATGAGCAGTTCTTC. This translates into CASRGGLYNEQFF.

This rearrangement joins TRBV9 to TRBJ1-6; 7 bases fit TRBD1. Germline lookup yields CDR1 SGDLS and CDR2 YYNGEE. The ends lost 0 bases at V and 4 bases at J; junction bases unmatched: 1. This CDR3 contains 15 residues. For the CDR3, the DNA is TGTGCCAGCAGCGTAGAGGGGGCTTATAATTCACCCCTCCACTTT. This encodes CASSVEGAYNSPLHF.

The chain is built from TRBV28 and TRBJ1-2, with D unclear. In germline, CDR1 is MDHEN, CDR2 SYDVKM. V lost 2 bases to trimming and J lost 8 bases, with 9 bases between them. The CDR3 loop spans 12 amino acids. The CDR3 loop reads CASSLGRRGYTF. In nucleotides, the CDR3 is TGTGCCAGCAGTTTAGGTAGAAGAGGCTACACCTTC.

The V call is TRBV5-1, the J call TRBJ1-1; possibly TRBD1 for D (6 bases). Trimming cost V 4 bases and J 4 bases, with 17 bases left between them. Germline-derived CDR1 and CDR2 are SGHRS and YFSETQ. The CDR3 loop spans 15 amino acids. The CDR3 reads CASSPYPDSTTEAFF. The CDR3 coding sequence is TGCGCCAGCAGCCCTTACCCGGACAGTACCACTGAAGCTTTCTTT.

This clone was seen only a few times. The chain uses TRBV5-4 and TRBJ2-1; D unclear. The CDR3 extends over 13 amino acids. Between the trimmed V and J ends, which lost 4 bases and 4 bases, there was a span of 9 bases. Germline loops: CDR1 SGHNT, CDR2 YYREEE (reference sequence). The CDR3 nucleotides read TGTGCCAGCAGCCATCAGAATTACAATGAGCAGTTCTTC. Encoded protein: CASSHQNYNEQFF.